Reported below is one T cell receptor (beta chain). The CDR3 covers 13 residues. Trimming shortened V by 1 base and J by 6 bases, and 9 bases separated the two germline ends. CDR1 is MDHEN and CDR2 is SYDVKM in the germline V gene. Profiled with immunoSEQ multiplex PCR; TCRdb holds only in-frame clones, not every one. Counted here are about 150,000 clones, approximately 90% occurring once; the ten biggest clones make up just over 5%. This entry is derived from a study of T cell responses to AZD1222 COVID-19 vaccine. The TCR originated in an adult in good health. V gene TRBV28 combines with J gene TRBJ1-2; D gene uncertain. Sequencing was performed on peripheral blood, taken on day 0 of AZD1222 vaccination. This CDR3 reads CASSLSRVDGYTF. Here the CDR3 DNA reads TGTGCCAGCAGTTTATCGAGAGTAGATGGCTACACCTTC.